Below are 24 T cell receptor beta chains sequenced from a single sample in a study of a mutant IDH1 vaccine in newly diagnosed glioma. Assay used: immunoSEQ multiplex PCR; TCRdb lists only in-frame clones, some missing. The profile shows roughly 40,000 clones, approximately 90% of them singletons. Time point defined: week 5, during vaccination. Every single dose of the vaccine, 300 ug of mutant IDH1 20-mer peptide, came with topical imiquimod. Which antigens these TCRs recognize remains unknown. Here the sequenced sample was PBMCs, taken from a glioma patient whose treatment included an IDH1 peptide vaccine. Receptors were obtained from a man over 45 with glioma.

The CDR3, as DNA: TGTGCCAGCAGTCCGCGGGACACGAGAAATGAAAAACTGTTTTTT. Its translation is CASSPRDTRNEKLFF. V usage is TRBV28 and J usage is TRBJ1-4; D might be TRBD1 (6 bases). Trimming stripped 5 bases from V and 5 bases from J, with 15 bases between. Germline V CDR1 and CDR2: MDHEN, SYDVKM. This CDR3 has 15 residues.

The rearrangement joins TRBV19 to TRBJ1-6, with D possibly TRBD1 on 6 matching bases. This CDR3 comprises 15 residues. Trimming pared 6 bases from V and 6 bases from J, leaving 15 bases between. Looked up from germline, CDR1 is LNHDA and CDR2 is SQIVND (reference sequence). The CDR3 nucleotides are TGTGCCAGTAGCCGACAGGCCAGGATTAATTCACCCCTCCACTTT. Its translation is CASSRQARINSPLHF.

The chain uses TRBV10-2 and TRBJ1-2; TRBD1 matches at 9 bases. Trimming took 2 bases from V and 6 from J; bases not matched to a gene: 7. Per the germline V gene, CDR1 is WSHSY and CDR2 is SAAADI. CDR3 size: 15 residues. The CDR3 nucleotides read TGCGCCAGCAGTGAGAGGGACAGGGCCCTAAATGGCTACACCTTC. Its protein product is CASSERDRALNGYTF.

The table lists this clone with a count of one. The chain has TRBV10-3 and TRBJ1-2; tentative D call: TRBD1 (6 bases). The CDR3 runs to 16 residues. CDR1 ENHRY and CDR2 SYGVKD come from the germline V gene. Between the trimmed V and J ends, which lost 6 bases and 5 bases, there was a span of 22 bases. CDR3 protein: CAISPTGLGTMYGYTF. The CDR3 nucleotides are TGTGCCATCAGCCCCACGGGGTTGGGGACAATGTATGGCTACACCTTC.

The gene calls are TRBV11-2 and TRBJ1-2; D unclear. Trimming took 4 bases from V and 6 from J, leaving 18 bases between them. Germline CDR1 reads SGHAT; CDR2 reads FQNNGV. This CDR3 spans 15 amino acids. In DNA, the CDR3 is TGTGCCAGCAGCTCAGAGATGCGGGCTATAGATGGCTACACCTTC. Translated: CASSSEMRAIDGYTF.

V usage is TRBV6-1 and J usage is TRBJ2-1; 11 nucleotides align to TRBD2. J gave up 7 bases and V 4 bases, and 9 bases lay outside the gene matches. Germline values: CDR1 MNHNS, CDR2 SASEGT. This CDR3 has 16 residues. The CDR3 here is CASSVNRLAGINEQFF. The CDR3 nucleotides read TGTGCCAGCAGTGTAAACAGACTAGCGGGGATAAATGAGCAGTTCTTC.

The V call is TRBV7-9, the J call TRBJ1-5, with D perhaps matching TRBD1 (6 bases). The germline CDR1 and CDR2 sequences are SEHNR and FQNEAQ (reference sequence). The CDR3 contains 12 residues. The V end lost 5 bases, the J end lost 9 bases, and 11 bases lay between the germline ends. The DNA of the CDR3 is TGTGCCAGCAGCCCCAGGGGAGGGCCCCAGCATTTT. It is translated as CASSPRGGPQHF.

This chain connects TRBV2 to TRBJ2-3; 8 bases are shared with TRBD2. The CDR3 loop spans 15 amino acids. V lost 5 bases to trimming and J lost 5 bases; unmatched junction nucleotides: 9. The germline CDR1 and CDR2 sequences are SNHLY and FYNNEI. The CDR3 sequence is CASSTDPGLGDTQYF. The CDR3 nucleotides are TGTGCCAGCAGTACCGACCCGGGACTAGGAGATACGCAGTATTTT.

In nucleotides, the CDR3 is TGTGCCAGCAGTGAATATGCCAGTAGTCCTAATTCACCCCTCCACTTT. This gives the protein CASSEYASSPNSPLHF. The V gene is TRBV25-1, the J gene TRBJ1-6, with D hard to call. V gave up 0 bases and J gave up 6 bases, with 12 bases separating them. The CDR3 is 16 amino acids. From germline, CDR1 is MGHDK and CDR2 SYGVNS.

Here the CDR3 DNA reads TGCGCCAGCAGCTTGCCGTATTCAGAGAGGGTCGGGGAGCTGTTTTTT. Translating gives CASSLPYSERVGELFF. This rearrangement joins TRBV5-1 to TRBJ2-2, with D perhaps TRBD2 (5 bases). This CDR3 has 16 amino acids. Germline-derived CDR1 and CDR2 are SGHRS and YFSETQ. V was pared by 1 base and J by 7 bases, with 17 bases between.

The chain combines TRBV7-2 with TRBJ2-7; 9 bases match TRBD1. Per the germline V gene, CDR1 is SGHTA and CDR2 is FQGNSA. J gave up 1 base and V 4 bases, and 11 bases lay outside the gene matches. The CDR3 is made up of 17 amino acids. The CDR3 loop is CASSSPGQGSGSYEQYF. The CDR3 nucleotides are TGTGCCAGCAGCTCTCCGGGACAGGGCTCGGGGTCCTACGAGCAGTACTTC.

The rearrangement links TRBV4-2 to TRBJ1-1; no firm D call. Trimming cost V 4 bases and J 1 base, with 10 bases left between them. CDR3 size: 14 residues. Germline values: CDR1 LGHNA, CDR2 YNFKEQ. CDR3 loop: CASSLTLENTEAFF. CDR3 coding DNA: TGTGCCAGCAGCCTCACATTGGAGAACACTGAAGCTTTCTTT.

The chain combines TRBV5-6 with TRBJ2-1; 8 bases line up with TRBD1. Per germline, CDR1 SGHDT and CDR2 YYEEEE. The trim removed 0 bases at V and 4 bases at J, leaving 6 bases unmatched. The length of the CDR3 is 16 residues. CDR3 residues: CASSLGSTGGYNEQFF. CDR3 DNA sequence: TGTGCCAGCAGCTTGGGGAGTACAGGGGGGTACAATGAGCAGTTCTTC. The entire variable domain, with the rest obtained from reference TRBV5-6 and TRBJ2-1, is as follows: DAGVTQSPTHLIKTRGQQVTLRCSPKSGHDTVSWYQQALGQGPQFIFQYYEEEERQRGNFPDRFSGHQFPNYSSELNVNALLLGDSALYLCASSLGSTGGYNEQFFGPGTRLTVL.

The rearrangement joins TRBV4-3 to TRBJ2-1, with unresolved D. The CDR3 is 13 amino acids. V gave up 0 bases and J gave up 5 bases, with 5 bases separating them. CDR1 and CDR2 from the germline V gene are LGHNA and YSLEER. The CDR3 loop is CASSQDMDNEQFF. In DNA, the CDR3 is TGCGCCAGCAGCCAAGATATGGACAATGAGCAGTTCTTC.

The rearrangement uses TRBV18 and TRBJ1-4, with D maybe TRBD1 (6 bases). In germline, CDR1 is KGHSH, CDR2 LQKENI. Trimming cost V 3 bases and J 7 bases, with 21 bases left between them. The CDR3 spans 17 residues. CDR3 DNA sequence: TGTGCCAGCTCACCTCAACAAGGAGGGGGTTACGCTGAAAAACTGTTTTTT. It encodes CASSPQQGGGYAEKLFF.

With respect to this clone: A junction end diverges from the germline sequence, so it may reflect a read error. V gene TRBV7-7 combines with J gene TRBJ2-4, with D possibly called TRBD1 or TRBD2 (5 bases each). The CDR3 contains 15 residues. Germline loops: CDR1 SSHAT, CDR2 FNYEAQ (reference sequence). CDR3 nucleotides: TGTGCTAGCAGCTTAGTAGGGGAGAGCAAAAACATTCAGTACTTC. Residues: CASSLVGESKNIQYF.

The chain carries TRBV2 and TRBJ2-1; D not resolved. With 2 bases removed from V and 2 bases from J, the gap between germline ends came to 10 bases. From germline, CDR1 is SNHLY and CDR2 FYNNEI. CDR3 length: 15 amino acids. In DNA form, the CDR3 reads TGTGCCAGCAGTGAATCGGCAAGACCCTACAATGAGCAGTTCTTC. Amino acid sequence: CASSESARPYNEQFF. Variable domain in full (rest from reference TRBV2 and TRBJ2-1): EPEVTQTPSHQVTQMGQEVILRCVPISNHLYFYWYRQILGQKVEFLVSFYNNEISEKSEIFDDQFSVERPDGSNFTLKIRSTKLEDSAMYFCASSESARPYNEQFFGPGTRLTVL.

V usage is TRBV5-6 and J usage is TRBJ2-2, with TRBD1 matching 11 bases. Per the germline V gene, CDR1 is SGHDT and CDR2 is YYEEEE. J gave up 5 bases and V 5 bases, and 5 bases lay outside the gene matches. This CDR3 is 15 amino acids long. This CDR3 is CASRAGTGGTGELFF. The CDR3 bases are TGTGCCAGCAGAGCCGGGACAGGGGGAACCGGGGAGCTGTTTTTT.

The chain recombines TRBV27 with TRBJ2-7; D not certain. Germline CDR1 MNHEY, CDR2 SMNVEV (reference sequence). V was clipped by 6 bases and J by 4 bases, with 1 base between them. The CDR3 length is 9 residues. The CDR3 DNA is TGTGCCAGCAGATACGAGCAGTACTTC. Protein product: CASRYEQYF.

This clone showed up just once. The chain combines TRBV7-8 with TRBJ1-5; D gene unclear. V was pared by 5 bases and J by 1 base, with 12 bases between. The CDR3 contains 15 residues. Germline V gene lookup returns CDR1 SGHVS and CDR2 FQNEAQ. Here the CDR3 DNA reads TGTGCCAGCAGCGGAGGGTTCGGGAGCAATCAGCCCCAGCATTTT. Translation gives CASSGGFGSNQPQHF.

This chain uses TRBV6-5 with TRBJ2-5, with D perhaps TRBD2 (5 bases). Germline assignment: CDR1 MNHEY and CDR2 SVGAGI. V was shortened by 2 bases and J by 5 bases, with 12 bases between the two germline ends. The CDR3 has 14 amino acids. The DNA for the CDR3 is TGTGCCAGCAGTTACGAGGTTAGAGGGGAGACCCAGTACTTC. Its protein product is CASSYEVRGETQYF.

This clone was detected only once. The V and J genes are TRBV29-1 and TRBJ2-7; D remains unclear. From germline, CDR1 is SQVTM and CDR2 ANQGSEA. V was shortened by 2 bases and J by 1 base, with 6 bases between the two germline ends. The CDR3 has 12 amino acids. CDR3 in amino acids: CSVESDSYEQYF. As DNA, the CDR3 is TGCAGCGTTGAATCGGATTCCTACGAGCAGTACTTC.

The chain has TRBV5-1 and TRBJ1-2, with a possible D match to TRBD1 (5 bases). From germline, CDR1 is SGHRS and CDR2 YFSETQ. This CDR3 spans 13 amino acids. Trimming stripped 0 bases from V and 8 bases from J, with 11 bases between. The CDR3: CASSLVVGTGYTF. The CDR3 DNA sequence: TGCGCCAGCAGCTTGGTAGTGGGGACCGGCTACACCTTC.

This clone occurred once. The chain is built from TRBV13 and TRBJ1-4; 9 bases fit TRBD1. Germline-derived CDR1 and CDR2 are PRHDT and FYEKMQ (reference sequence). V trimming: 5 bases; J trimming: 0 bases; junction bases outside the gene matches: 4. There are 16 residues in the CDR3. Here the CDR3 reads CASSQDRGATNEKLFF. In nucleotides, the CDR3 is TGTGCCAGCAGCCAGGACAGGGGCGCAACTAATGAAAAACTGTTTTTT. The whole variable domain, filled in from reference TRBV13 and TRBJ1-4, reads AAGVIQSPRHLIKEKRETATLKCYPIPRHDTVYWYQQGPGQDPQFLISFYEKMQSDKGSIPDRFSAQQFSDYHSELNMSSLELGDSALYFCASSQDRGATNEKLFFGSGTQLSVL.